Listed here are 16 T cell receptor beta chains from one sample, sequenced in a study of T cells in Graves' hyperthyroidism and ophthalmopathy. Regions amplified from RNA transcripts were the TCR beta CDR3 regions. In the first-round RT-PCR of the TCR CDR3, the HTBI primer set was used. TCRdb independently ran MiXCR on the multiplex PCR reads; one entry per CDR3 protein. The table shows under 400,000 distinct CDR3 sequences, with 15% to 19% occurring only once. The sequenced sample consisted of blood. Receptors were obtained from a woman aged 18-30 years with Graves' hyperthyroidism that later progressed to Graves' ophthalmopathy.

The sample holds a few counts of this clonotype. The chain is built from TRBV15 and TRBJ2-5; D possibly corresponds to TRBD1 (5 bases). CDR1 LNHNV and CDR2 YYDKDF come from the germline V gene (reference sequence). V lost 0 bases to trimming and J lost 5 bases, with 7 bases between them. This CDR3 is 13 amino acids long. CDR3 DNA: TGTGCCACCAGCAGAGACTACAGGGAGACCCAGTACTTC. Amino acid sequence: CATSRDYRETQYF.

V usage is TRBV15 and J usage is TRBJ2-3, with 9 bases fitting TRBD2. Germline trimming cut 3 bases from V and 3 bases from J; bases unmatched to any gene: 10. From germline, CDR1 is LNHNV and CDR2 YYDKDF (reference sequence). CDR3 length: 17 residues. The CDR3: CATSSGEAGGGTDTQYF. The CDR3 DNA reads as TGTGCCACCAGCAGCGGTGAGGCGGGAGGGGGAACAGATACGCAGTATTTT.

This chain connects TRBV5-6 to TRBJ2-1; D ambiguous. The CDR3 consists of 13 residues. Between the trimmed V and J ends, which lost 1 base and 9 bases, there was a span of 11 bases. Germline CDR1 SGHDT, CDR2 YYEEEE. CDR3 protein: CASSLFRVPEQFF. The CDR3 bases are TGTGCCAGCAGCTTGTTTCGGGTCCCTGAGCAGTTCTTC.

On this clonotype: Here the CDR3 omits its conserved ending phenylalanine or tryptophan, so a read error is the likely source. The chain uses TRBV5-1 and TRBJ1-3, with 7 bases fitting TRBD1. Germline V gives CDR1 SGHRS, CDR2 YFSETQ. The CDR3 runs to 17 residues. Trimming removed 5 bases from V and 1 base from J; junction bases left unmatched: 12. The CDR3 is CASRRGPIPKSGNTIYS. In DNA, the CDR3 is TGCGCCAGCAGGAGGGGGCCGATACCCAAATCTGGAAACACCATATATTCT.

With regard to this clonotype: Being one base from a much bigger clone, this may be a read error. The V and J genes are TRBV5-1 and TRBJ2-1; TRBD2 matches 9 bases. The CDR3 is 16 amino acids. CDR1 and CDR2 (germline): SGHRS, YFSETQ. V lost 4 bases and J lost 7; bases outside the gene matches: 12. In nucleotides, the CDR3 is TGCGCCAGCAGCGGTGGTAGCGGGAGTAATACGAATGAGCAGTTCTTC. Amino acids: CASSGGSGSNTNEQFF.

This clonotype occurred many times. The gene calls are TRBV7-9 and TRBJ2-1; 8 bases are a match to TRBD2. This CDR3 has 14 amino acids. Germline V gene sequence: CDR1 SEHNR, CDR2 FQNEAQ (reference sequence). J lost 10 bases, V lost 2 bases, and 7 bases had no gene match. DNA for the CDR3: TGTGCCAGCAGCTTAAAGTGGCGGGAGGAGGAGCAGTTCTTC. Protein product: CASSLKWREEEQFF.

The CDR3 spells CASSQDVSTSGMDEQFF. In DNA, the CDR3 is TGCGCCAGCAGCCAAGATGTGAGTACTAGCGGGATGGATGAGCAGTTCTTC. The chain carries TRBV4-1 and TRBJ2-1; 10 bases agree with TRBD2. J was trimmed by 8 bases and V by 0 bases; bases with no gene match: 10. This CDR3 region has 17 residues. The germline gives CDR1 MGHRA, CDR2 YSYEKL.

The chain carries TRBV7-6 and TRBJ2-1, with 7 bases aligning to TRBD2. V lost 1 base, J lost 4 bases, and 13 bases stayed unmatched. Germline loops: CDR1 SGHVS, CDR2 FNYEAQ. The CDR3 spans 18 residues. The CDR3 here is CASSLEDSGLVLYNEQFF. The CDR3 bases are TGTGCCAGCAGCTTAGAAGATAGCGGGTTGGTTTTGTACAATGAGCAGTTCTTC. Full variable domain (rest looked up from reference TRBV7-6 and TRBJ2-1): GAGVSQSPRYKVTKRGQDVALRCDPISGHVSLYWYRQALGQGPEFLTYFNYEAQQDKSGLPNDRFSAERPEGSISTLTIQRTEQRDSAMYRCASSLEDSGLVLYNEQFFGPGTRLTVL.

This clonotype has a count of ten or more. This chain links TRBV15 with TRBJ2-6; TRBD1 matches 10 bases. This CDR3 region has 20 residues. The ends lost 2 bases at V and 0 bases at J; junction bases unmatched: 10. Germline V gives CDR1 LNHNV, CDR2 YYDKDF (reference sequence). The CDR3 sequence is CATSRPPGQGIYSGANVLTF. For the CDR3, the DNA is TGTGCCACCAGCAGACCTCCGGGACAGGGGATTTACTCTGGGGCCAACGTCCTGACTTTC.

This clonotype was seen a few times. The chain employs TRBV11-3 and TRBJ2-1, with D unresolved. Per the germline V gene, CDR1 is SGHNT and CDR2 is YENEEA. The germline V and J ends were trimmed by 5 bases and 5 bases, with 10 bases remaining between them. This CDR3 spans 13 amino acids. The CDR3 nucleotides read TGTGCCAGCAGCGTCAACTGGGACAATGAGCAGTTCTTC. It codes for CASSVNWDNEQFF.

This clonotype has a count of ten or more. The genes are TRBV5-6 and TRBJ2-7; possible D gene TRBD2, 5 bases. There are 15 residues in the CDR3. Germline V lookup: CDR1 SGHDT, CDR2 YYEEEE. The germline V and J ends were trimmed by 1 base and 0 bases, with 11 bases remaining between them. CDR3 in amino acids: CASSLRAVGSYEQYF. CDR3 coding DNA: TGTGCCAGCAGCTTGAGAGCGGTTGGCTCCTACGAGCAGTACTTC. Full variable domain (missing parts from reference TRBV5-6 and TRBJ2-7): DAGVTQSPTHLIKTRGQQVTLRCSPKSGHDTVSWYQQALGQGPQFIFQYYEEEERQRGNFPDRFSGHQFPNYSSELNVNALLLGDSALYLCASSLRAVGSYEQYFGPGTRLTVT.

This clonotype was seen many times. The genes are TRBV18 and TRBJ1-1; D is unclear. The V and J ends lost 5 bases and 3 bases respectively, with 28 bases between them. The germline V gene encodes CDR1 KGHSH and CDR2 LQKENI. The length of the CDR3 is 19 residues. CDR3 nucleotides: TGTGCCAGCTCATCGCGCCTACAATGGATGGGAAATACGTACACTGAAGCTTTCTTT. Its translation is CASSSRLQWMGNTYTEAFF.

This clonotype was observed many times. This chain uses TRBV2 with TRBJ2-1, with TRBD1 matching 8 bases. The CDR3 runs 13 residues. The ends lost 4 bases at V and 8 bases at J; junction bases unmatched: 4. The germline gives CDR1 SNHLY, CDR2 FYNNEI. CDR3 coding DNA: TGTGCCAGCAGTGGGACAGGGAAGGATGAGCAGTTCTTC. This encodes CASSGTGKDEQFF.

V is TRBV4-1 and J is TRBJ2-3; tentatively, D is TRBD2 (6 bases). V gave up 1 base and J gave up 2 bases, with 10 bases separating them. The CDR3 extends over 15 amino acids. From germline, CDR1 is MGHRA and CDR2 YSYEKL. The CDR3 here is CASSQGRDSTDTQYF. CDR3 nucleotides: TGCGCCAGCAGCCAAGGGAGGGACTCCACAGATACGCAGTATTTT.

There are many counts of this clonotype. The J gene is TRBJ2-3, the V gene TRBV20-1; no definite D call. The length of the CDR3 is 15 residues. In germline, CDR1 is DFQATT, CDR2 SNEGSKA (reference sequence). Trimming left V 5 bases short and J 0 bases short, with 15 bases between. CDR3 coding DNA: TGCAGTGCTGTCGCAGGTCGGGCTAGCACAGATACGCAGTATTTT. Translation: CSAVAGRASTDTQYF.

This clonotype was counted many times. The chain recombines TRBV10-3 with TRBJ2-7; 7 bases agree with TRBD1. CDR3 length: 14 amino acids. Trimming cost V 0 bases and J 2 bases; bases outside gene matches: 1. Germline V gene lookup returns CDR1 ENHRY and CDR2 SYGVKD. The DNA for the CDR3 is TGTGCCATCAGTGAGTCGGGACAGACCTACGAGCAGTACTTC. Translation: CAISESGQTYEQYF.